This is a list of T cell receptor beta chains from one sample in a study of blood T cell repertoires in COVID-19. Libraries were prepared by immunoSEQ multiplex PCR; TCRdb keeps only in-frame clonotypes and omits some of them. Among fewer than 65,000 clones listed, around 93% were seen once. The specimen sequenced was peripheral blood. The receptors come from a man in his forties or fifties with acute or convalescent COVID-19. The CDR3 runs from the conserved cysteine through the conserved F or W. A D gene is named only where the DNA matches it firmly. Where a row states a size, it is once, few, many or the class of an expanded clone; other rows omit it.

CDR3 protein: CASRPWGGTTDTQYF
CDR3 DNA: TGTGCCAGCAGGCCCTGGGGGGGGACCACAGATACGCAGTATTTT
D gene: TRBD2
clone size: NA
J gene: TRBJ2-3
V gene: TRBV2

CDR3 protein: CASSSVWANEQFF
CDR3 DNA: TGTGCCAGCAGCTCAGTTTGGGCAAATGAGCAGTTCTTC
D gene: NA
clone size: NA
J gene: TRBJ2-1
V gene: TRBV7-2

CDR3 protein: CASSDRQGGTETQYF
CDR3 DNA: TGCGCCAGCAGTGATCGACAGGGTGGGACGGAGACCCAGTACTTC
D gene: TRBD1
clone size: NA
J gene: TRBJ2-5
V gene: TRBV10-1

CDR3 protein: CASSLQPGGSYEQYF
CDR3 DNA: TGTGCCAGCAGCTTGCAGCCAGGGGGGTCCTACGAGCAGTACTTC
D gene: NA
clone size: NA
J gene: TRBJ2-7
V gene: TRBV5-5

CDR3 protein: CATSRRQGLETQYF
CDR3 DNA: TGTGCCACCAGCAGAAGGCAGGGTTTAGAGACCCAGTACTTC
D gene: NA
clone size: NA
J gene: TRBJ2-5
V gene: TRBV15

CDR3 protein: CASSSPGQGNEQYF
CDR3 DNA: TGTGCCAGCAGCTCCCCGGGACAGGGCAACGAGCAGTACTTC
D gene: TRBD1
clone size: NA
J gene: TRBJ2-7
V gene: TRBV7-9

CDR3 protein: CASSLTGGNEQFF
CDR3 DNA: TGTGCCAGCAGCCTAACAGGGGGCAATGAGCAGTTCTTC
D gene: TRBD1
clone size: few
J gene: TRBJ2-1
V gene: TRBV7-3

CDR3 protein: CASSLYLGQLYEQYF
CDR3 DNA: TGCGCCAGCAGCCTCTACCTCGGACAGCTATACGAGCAGTACTTC
D gene: NA
clone size: NA
J gene: TRBJ2-7
V gene: TRBV4-1

CDR3 protein: CASSRTGTGGPDTQYF
CDR3 DNA: TGTGCCAGCAGCAGAACCGGGACAGGGGGCCCAGATACGCAGTATTTT
D gene: TRBD1
clone size: NA
J gene: TRBJ2-3
V gene: TRBV5-5

CDR3 protein: CASSLEGYGEAFF
CDR3 DNA: TGTGCCAGCAGCTTGGAGGGGTACGGTGAAGCTTTCTTT
D gene: NA
clone size: NA
J gene: TRBJ1-1
V gene: TRBV7-9

CDR3 protein: CASSIYGGPPYEQYF
CDR3 DNA: TGCGCCAGCAGCATTTACGGGGGGCCCCCCTACGAGCAGTACTTC
D gene: NA
clone size: NA
J gene: TRBJ2-7
V gene: TRBV5-1

CDR3 protein: CASSSRQGNQYTEAFF
CDR3 DNA: TGTGCCAGCAGTTCCCGACAGGGTAATCAGTACACTGAAGCTTTCTTT
D gene: TRBD1
clone size: NA
J gene: TRBJ1-1
V gene: TRBV27

CDR3 protein: CASSLRGGEQFF
CDR3 DNA: TGTGCCAGCAGCTTGAGGGGGGGTGAGCAGTTCTTC
D gene: NA
clone size: once
J gene: TRBJ2-1
V gene: TRBV11-3

CDR3 protein: CASTYRGGGTEAFF
CDR3 DNA: TGTGCCAGCACATACAGGGGGGGTGGCACTGAAGCTTTCTTT
D gene: TRBD1
clone size: NA
J gene: TRBJ1-1
V gene: TRBV2

CDR3 protein: CASRLTGNTEAFF
CDR3 DNA: TGTGCCAGCAGACTGACAGGGAACACTGAAGCTTTCTTT
D gene: NA
clone size: NA
J gene: TRBJ1-1
V gene: TRBV5-6